This is a list of T cell receptor beta chains from one sample in a study of blood T cells in healthy people across ages. One entry per CDR3 protein, called by TCRdb with MiXCR from the 5' RACE reads. The profile covers about 640,000 distinct CDR3 sequences, with 58% appearing a single time and 30% to 45% taken by the ten largest. The sequenced sample consisted of blood. The receptors shown here come from a man between 60 and 70 years old in good health. CDR3s include the opening cysteine and the closing phenylalanine or tryptophan. A D gene is named only where the DNA matches it firmly. Some rows mark clone size as missing; the rest say once, few, many or name a class of expanded clone.

V: TRBV20-1
J: TRBJ2-1
D: -
size: -
DNA: TGCAGTGCTAGGGGGTGGGGGGCGATCTACGAGCAGTTCTTC
CDR3: CSARGWGAIYEQFF

V: TRBV7-7
J: TRBJ2-5
D: -
size: -
DNA: TGTGCCAGCAGCTCCCGGGCCCGGGGAGAGACCCAGTACTTC
CDR3: CASSSRARGETQYF

V: TRBV3-1
J: TRBJ1-2
D: -
size: -
DNA: TGTGCCAGCAGCCAGGGAGCCCATCCGGGCGGCTACACCTTC
CDR3: CASSQGAHPGGYTF

V: TRBV11-2
J: TRBJ2-1
D: -
size: -
DNA: TGTGCCAGCAGCTTAGGGGACCAGGCCAGGGGGCAGTTCTTC
CDR3: CASSLGDQARGQFF

V: TRBV19
J: TRBJ2-6
D: -
size: -
DNA: TGTGCCGGTACCCTTGGGGGCTCTGGGGCCAACGTCCTGACTTTC
CDR3: CAGTLGGSGANVLTF

V: TRBV28
J: TRBJ2-5
D: -
size: few
DNA: TGTGCCAGCTGCCGGTCCCCTCGGGAGACCCAGTACTTC
CDR3: CASCRSPRETQYF

V: TRBV4-1
J: TRBJ2-4
D: -
size: -
DNA: TGCGCCAGCAGCTCCGTGGGACACCAACCGGAGCCCAAAAACATTCAGTACTTC
CDR3: CASSSVGHQPEPKNIQYF

V: TRBV7-9
J: TRBJ1-4
D: TRBD1
size: -
DNA: TGTGCCAGCAGCTCGGGACAGCCGAATGAAAAACTGTTTTTT
CDR3: CASSSGQPNEKLFF

V: TRBV20-1
J: TRBJ2-3
D: TRBD2
size: -
DNA: TGCAGTGCTAGAGATCCACTAGCGGGAGAACCAGATACGCAGTATTTT
CDR3: CSARDPLAGEPDTQYF

V: TRBV5-1
J: TRBJ1-2
D: -
size: once
DNA: TGCGCCAGCAGCACCGGTACAGGGATCTACTATGGCTACACCTTC
CDR3: CASSTGTGIYYGYTF

V: TRBV5-5
J: TRBJ2-1
D: -
size: -
DNA: TGTGCCAGCAGCTTCTGGTTCAATGAGCAGTTCTTC
CDR3: CASSFWFNEQFF

V: TRBV20-1
J: TRBJ2-7
D: -
size: -
DNA: TGCAGTGCTAATGGAGGGGACTACGAGCAGTACTTC
CDR3: CSANGGDYEQYF

V: TRBV5-8
J: TRBJ2-7
D: TRBD1
size: -
DNA: TGTGCCAGCAGAAAGACCGGGACAGGGAACCACGAGCAGTACTTC
CDR3: CASRKTGTGNHEQYF